What follows are 5 T cell receptor beta chains derived from one specimen sequenced in a study of blood T cell repertoires in COVID-19. Clones were sequenced by immunoSEQ multiplex PCR, and TCRdb holds only the in-frame ones, with some missing. This repertoire shows 300,000 to 350,000 clones, 90% found once; its top ten account for more than 0.85%. The material sequenced was peripheral blood. These TCRs come from a middle-aged woman with COVID-19, enrolled during active disease.

V gene TRBV5-1 combines with J gene TRBJ1-2, with D maybe TRBD1 (5 bases). Trimming shortened V by 4 bases and J by 3 bases, and 13 bases separated the two germline ends. This CDR3 is built from 14 residues. Germline lookup yields CDR1 SGHRS and CDR2 YFSETQ. As DNA, the CDR3 is TGCGCCAGCAGCCCCCACGACAGATACTATGGCTACACCTTC. This translates into CASSPHDRYYGYTF.

CDR3 bases: TGCAGCTCAACCCGGGCTAGCGGATCCTACAATGAGCAGTTCTTC. It translates to CSSTRASGSYNEQFF. V is TRBV29-1 and J is TRBJ2-1, with TRBD2 identical over 7 bases. CDR1 and CDR2 from the germline V gene are SQVTM and ANQGSEA. This CDR3 is built from 15 residues. Trimming at V came to 8 bases and at J to 1 base, leaving 11 bases not matched to a gene.

This chain connects TRBV7-3 to TRBJ1-1; 10 bases line up with TRBD1. The junction had 3 bases not matched to a gene; V was cut back by 4 bases and J by 7 bases. This CDR3 spans 13 amino acids. CDR1 is SGHTA, CDR2 FQGTGA, per germline. The CDR3 DNA sequence: TGTGCCAGCAGCTCCGGGACAGGGGTTGAAGCTTTCTTT. It translates to CASSSGTGVEAFF.

V is TRBV7-9 and J is TRBJ2-1; 9 bases are shared with TRBD2. Germline assignment: CDR1 SEHNR and CDR2 FQNEAQ (reference sequence). The V segment lost 5 bases and the J segment 6 bases; nucleotides outside the gene matches: 5. The CDR3 is 14 residues long. CDR3 in amino acids: CASSQSGGLNEQFF. CDR3 in DNA: TGTGCCAGCAGCCAGAGCGGGGGGCTCAATGAGCAGTTCTTC.

The chain carries TRBV5-5 and TRBJ1-2; D is perhaps TRBD1 (5 bases). The CDR3 loop spans 17 amino acids. Germline CDR1 SGHKS, CDR2 YYEKEE (reference sequence). Trimming cost V 2 bases and J 6 bases, with 23 bases left between them. The CDR3 is CASSFPRLRAGSDGYTF. Written as DNA, the CDR3 is TGTGCCAGCAGCTTCCCCCGGTTAAGGGCAGGGTCGGATGGCTACACCTTC.